The 5 T cell receptor beta chains below were found in one sample sequenced in a study of cytomegalovirus exposure and HLA in healthy donors. Use of 60 Vbeta and 13 Jbeta primers characterized the PCR. TCRdb's table, derived via immunoSEQ multiplex PCR, lists solely in-frame clones and lacks some. The sample yields about 100,000 clones, about 70% seen once. The material sequenced was PBMCs. These receptors all come from a woman between 40 and 50 years old in good health and CMV-seronegative.

The chain is built from TRBV4-2 and TRBJ2-5; a possible D gene is TRBD1 (5 bases). Trimming took 6 bases from V and 1 from J, leaving 24 bases between them. Looked up from germline, CDR1 is LGHNA and CDR2 is YNFKEQ. There are 18 residues in the CDR3. CDR3 amino acids: CASSLLATAYNLQETQYF. The CDR3 coding sequence is TGTGCCAGCAGTCTCCTCGCGACAGCCTATAACCTCCAAGAGACCCAGTACTTC.

The chain couples TRBV7-9 to TRBJ2-7, with 8 bases fitting TRBD1. Germline trimming cut 3 bases from V and 5 bases from J; bases unmatched to any gene: 6. There are 14 residues in the CDR3. Germline loops: CDR1 SEHNR, CDR2 FQNEAQ (reference sequence). The CDR3 DNA follows: TGTGCCAGCAGCTTGCCGGGACAGGCCCACGAGCAGTACTTC. This sequence encodes CASSLPGQAHEQYF.

The V gene is TRBV27, the J gene TRBJ1-2; perhaps TRBD1 as D (6 bases). CDR1 and CDR2 from the germline V gene are MNHEY and SMNVEV (reference sequence). V was clipped by 6 bases and J by 4 bases, with 18 bases between them. CDR3 size: 15 residues. CDR3 bases: TGTGCCAGCAGCCGCACGGGGGGCGGCGGCTATGGCTACACCTTC. Translated: CASSRTGGGGYGYTF.

In this sample, this clone turned up once. The chain employs TRBV7-6 and TRBJ2-3; TRBD2 agrees at 10 bases. V lost 5 bases and J lost 7; bases outside the gene matches: 9. CDR1 and CDR2 from the germline V gene are SGHVS and FNYEAQ. This CDR3 has 15 residues. CDR3 coding DNA: TGTGCCAGCAGCCTGTCAGATAGCGGGGGGTATACGCAGTATTTT. Translation gives CASSLSDSGGYTQYF.

The rearrangement links TRBV25-1 to TRBJ1-6; no definite D call. V was shortened by 8 bases and J by 8 bases, with 13 bases between the two germline ends. Germline V gene lookup returns CDR1 MGHDK and CDR2 SYGVNS. CDR3 size: 13 residues. The CDR3 DNA reads as TGTGCCAGCCGCAGGACGGGAGATTCACCCCTCCACTTT. It is translated as CASRRTGDSPLHF.